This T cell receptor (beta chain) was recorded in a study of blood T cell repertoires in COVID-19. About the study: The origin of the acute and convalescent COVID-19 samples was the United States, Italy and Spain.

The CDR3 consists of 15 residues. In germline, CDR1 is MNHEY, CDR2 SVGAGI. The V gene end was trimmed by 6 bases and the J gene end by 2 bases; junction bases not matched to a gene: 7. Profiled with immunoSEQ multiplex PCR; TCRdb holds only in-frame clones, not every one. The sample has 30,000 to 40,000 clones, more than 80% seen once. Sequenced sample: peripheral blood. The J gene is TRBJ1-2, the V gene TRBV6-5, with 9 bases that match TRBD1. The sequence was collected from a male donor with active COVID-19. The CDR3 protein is CASSATGTGNYGYTF. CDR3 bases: TGTGCCAGCAGCGCGACCGGGACAGGGAACTATGGCTACACCTTC.